The entry below gives a single T cell receptor beta chain sequence along with its context. Repertoires were generated with immunoSEQ multiplex PCR, while TCRdb's copy carries only in-frame clones and drops some. The data hold around 100,000 clones, with just under 95% observed a single time. J gave up 10 bases and V 1 base, and 4 bases lay outside the gene matches. Germline values: CDR1 SGHKS, CDR2 YYEKEE (reference sequence). This CDR3 spans 13 amino acids. The data were obtained in a study of control samples from healthy donors and cancer patients. The sample taken for sequencing was blood. This chain links TRBV5-5 with TRBJ2-1, with 8 positions matching TRBD2. This TCR was sampled from a human donor in good health. The donor label of this sample is uncertain. Here the CDR3 DNA reads TGTGCCAGCAGCTTGCGGGGGGGCGACGAGCAGTTCTTC. It encodes CASSLRGGDEQFF. Combining the CDR3 with reference TRBV5-5 and TRBJ2-1 gives the whole variable domain DAGVTQSPTHLIKTRGQQVTLRCSPISGHKSVSWYQQVLGQGPQFIFQYYEKEERGRGNFPDRFSARQFPNYSSELNVNALLLGDSALYLCASSLRGGDEQFFGPGTRLTVL.